The next 27 T cell receptor beta chains were all read from a single sample in a study of cytomegalovirus exposure and HLA in healthy donors (dated by TCRdb to the late 2010s). The receptor library was made with the immunoSEQ multiplex PCR assay. For the multiplex PCR, a mixture combining 60 forward primers for TCR Vbeta segments and 13 reverse primers for TCR Jbeta segments was used. Imported from immuneACCESS, the table was reduced by TCRdb to in-frame sequences with V and J called. These copies leave out some clones; in studies compared against another copy, an unresolved V gene accounts for under half, and the cause of the remainder is not known. The table for this sample lists about 72,000 clones. Roughly 4.7% of the sample is held by the ten biggest clonotypes. Source material: PBMCs. The receptor source for this set is a middle-aged woman in good health and CMV-seropositive.

The chain has TRBV5-1 and TRBJ2-3; D is unresolved. The CDR3 is made up of 13 amino acids. Trimming pared 1 base from V and 6 bases from J, leaving 9 bases between. Germline values: CDR1 SGHRS, CDR2 YFSETQ. This chain's CDR3 is CASSLTAADTQYF. DNA of the CDR3: TGCGCCAGCAGCTTGACGGCAGCGGATACGCAGTATTTT.

The chain is built from TRBV5-1 and TRBJ2-2, with TRBD2 identical over 9 bases. With V trimmed by 0 bases and J by 0 bases, 3 bases remained unmatched. The length of the CDR3 is 17 residues. CDR1 is SGHRS and CDR2 is YFSETQ in the germline V gene. The CDR3 DNA sequence: TGCGCCAGCAGCTTGGAGCCTAGCGGGGCGAACACCGGGGAGCTGTTTTTT. This sequence encodes CASSLEPSGANTGELFF.

The V gene is TRBV9, the J gene TRBJ2-1, with TRBD2 matching over 9 bases. Germline CDR1 is SGDLS and CDR2 is YYNGEE. Trimming cost V 3 bases and J 10 bases; bases outside gene matches: 8. CDR3 length: 14 residues. The CDR3 DNA reads TGTGCCAGCAGCGGATATACTAGCGGGCGGGAGCAGTTCTTC. Translating it yields CASSGYTSGREQFF. Full variable domain (remainder filled in from reference TRBV9 and TRBJ2-1): DSGVTQTPKHLITATGQRVTLRCSPRSGDLSVYWYQQSLDQGLQFLIQYYNGEERAKGNILERFSAQQFPDLHSELNLSSLELGDSALYFCASSGYTSGREQFFGPGTRLTVL.

The chain couples TRBV9 to TRBJ1-4; D may be TRBD1 (5 bases). CDR1 is SGDLS, CDR2 YYNGEE, per germline. V lost 4 bases and J lost 4, with 11 bases in between. The length of the CDR3 is 14 residues. The CDR3 loop is CASSSRGDNEKLFF. CDR3 sequence (DNA): TGTGCCAGCAGCAGTAGGGGCGATAATGAAAAACTGTTTTTT. The entire variable domain, with the rest obtained from reference TRBV9 and TRBJ1-4, is as follows: DSGVTQTPKHLITATGQRVTLRCSPRSGDLSVYWYQQSLDQGLQFLIQYYNGEERAKGNILERFSAQQFPDLHSELNLSSLELGDSALYFCASSSRGDNEKLFFGSGTQLSVL.

V and J are TRBV7-9 and TRBJ2-5; tentatively, D is TRBD1 (6 bases). The last part of the DNA fits TRBJ2-7 better; the J call may be wrong. The CDR3 consists of 15 residues. CDR1 and CDR2 (germline): SEHNR, FQNEAQ (reference sequence). The chain's CDR3 is CASSQGHASSYEQYF. DNA of the CDR3: TGTGCCAGCAGCCAGGGACACGCCAGCTCCTACGAGCAGTACTTC.

The chain couples TRBV7-3 to TRBJ2-1; 8 positions agree with TRBD2. There are 15 residues in the CDR3. V lost 5 bases to trimming and J lost 3 bases; unmatched junction nucleotides: 6. Germline assignment: CDR1 SGHTA and CDR2 FQGTGA. As DNA, the CDR3 is TGTGCCAGCAGCCTCCCGGGAGGGGGCTACAATGAGCAGTTCTTC. Amino acids: CASSLPGGGYNEQFF.

V usage is TRBV5-1 and J usage is TRBJ2-3, with TRBD2 as a possible D gene (5 bases). V shed 0 bases and J shed 0 bases, with 11 bases lying between them. The CDR3 loop spans 16 amino acids. Germline assignment: CDR1 SGHRS and CDR2 YFSETQ. The CDR3 is CASSLEGSASTDTQYF. CDR3 DNA: TGCGCCAGCAGCTTGGAAGGTAGCGCAAGCACAGATACGCAGTATTTT.

A remark on this clone: Other nucleotide sequences from this sample produce the same CDR3. The chain couples TRBV14 to TRBJ1-4, with 9 bases lining up with TRBD1. V trimming: 6 bases; J trimming: 0 bases; junction bases outside the gene matches: 17. The CDR3 is 20 amino acids. In germline, CDR1 is SGHDN, CDR2 FVKESK. CDR3 in DNA: TGTGCCAGCAGTCAATTTAACAGGGGGCGCGGAGGATCAACTAATGAAAAACTGTTTTTT. Translating it yields CASSQFNRGRGGSTNEKLFF.

The chain combines TRBV5-1 with TRBJ2-7; D perhaps matches TRBD1 (5 bases). Between the trimmed V and J ends, which lost 7 bases and 1 base, there was a span of 12 bases. The CDR3 extends over 13 amino acids. Looked up from germline, CDR1 is SGHRS and CDR2 is YFSETQ. CDR3: CASQGPSSYEQYF. The DNA of the CDR3 is TGCGCCAGCCAGGGCCCTTCATCCTACGAGCAGTACTTC. Together with reference TRBV5-1 and TRBJ2-7, the CDR3 gives the full variable domain: KAGVTQTPRYLIKTRGQQVTLSCSPISGHRSVSWYQQTPGQGLQFLFEYFSETQRNKGNFPGRFSGRQFSNSRSEMNVSTLELGDSALYLCASQGPSSYEQYFGPGTRLTVT.

The genes are TRBV5-1 and TRBJ2-5; 9 nucleotides match TRBD2. V gave up 1 base and J gave up 4 bases; unmatched junction bases: 8. The CDR3 runs 16 residues. Germline CDR1 SGHRS, CDR2 YFSETQ. The CDR3 nucleotides are TGCGCCAGCAGCTTGAACGCGGGGGGGTTAGGAGAGACCCAGTACTTC. It translates to CASSLNAGGLGETQYF.

This sequence joins TRBV4-2 and TRBJ2-6; D is undetermined. There are 14 residues in the CDR3. Germline V gene sequence: CDR1 LGHNA, CDR2 YNFKEQ. V lost 4 bases, J lost 0 bases, and 4 bases lay in between. CDR3 bases: TGTGCCAGCAGCCCAGTCTCTGGGGCCAACGTCCTGACTTTC. Amino acids: CASSPVSGANVLTF.

This chain connects TRBV5-6 to TRBJ1-4; the D gene is possibly TRBD1 (6 bases). Per the germline V gene, CDR1 is SGHDT and CDR2 is YYEEEE. Trimming took 4 bases from V and 3 from J, leaving 13 bases between them. The CDR3 is 15 residues long. The CDR3 DNA is TGTGCCAGCAGCACGCCAGGGGTAGCTAATGAAAAACTGTTTTTT. It yields the protein CASSTPGVANEKLFF.

V gene TRBV27 combines with J gene TRBJ2-7; TRBD2 matches at 13 bases. Unmatched junction bases numbered 11, after V lost 5 bases and J lost 4 bases. The CDR3 contains 17 residues. CDR1 and CDR2 from the germline V gene are MNHEY and SMNVEV (reference sequence). The CDR3 loop reads CASSPSGTSGTYYEQYF. The CDR3 DNA is TGTGCCAGCAGTCCATCCGGGACTAGCGGGACATATTACGAGCAGTACTTC.

The rearrangement uses TRBV14 and TRBJ2-7; 11 positions match TRBD2. The J segment lost 4 bases and the V segment lost 1 base, leaving 0 bases of the junction unmatched. Germline CDR1 is SGHDN and CDR2 is FVKESK. The CDR3 has 14 residues. CDR3 bases: TGTGCCAGCAGCCAAGTAGCGGGAGGGTACGAGCAGTACTTC. This codes for CASSQVAGGYEQYF.

The J gene is TRBJ1-2, the V gene TRBV7-3; weak D call: TRBD1 (5 bases). V lost 5 bases and J 6 bases, leaving 19 bases between the germline ends. Per germline, CDR1 SGHTA and CDR2 FQGTGA. This CDR3 contains 15 residues. CDR3 bases: TGTGCCAGCAGCCCAGTGGGGGGGTATGTCGATGGCTACACCTTC. Translated, it gives CASSPVGGYVDGYTF.

The rearrangement joins TRBV30 to TRBJ1-5; possible D gene TRBD1, 5 bases. Per germline, CDR1 GTSNPN and CDR2 SVGIG (reference sequence). Trimming removed 6 bases from V and 5 bases from J, with 17 bases in between. This CDR3 is built from 14 residues. CDR3 protein: CACNKDRNDQPQHF. CDR3 nucleotides: TGTGCCTGCAACAAAGACAGAAATGATCAGCCCCAGCATTTT.

The V and J genes are TRBV6-1 and TRBJ2-7, with 10 bases identical to TRBD2. This CDR3 is 13 amino acids long. Germline CDR1 is MNHNS and CDR2 is SASEGT. V gave up 6 bases and J gave up 9 bases; unmatched junction bases: 8. The DNA for the CDR3 is TGTGCCAGCAGAGGGCTAGCGGGAGTCCGGCAGTACTTC. Protein sequence: CASRGLAGVRQYF.

V is TRBV6-1 and J is TRBJ1-4, with D possibly matching TRBD1 (5 bases). Trimming left V 0 bases short and J 5 bases short, with 16 bases between. Per germline, CDR1 MNHNS and CDR2 SASEGT. CDR3 length: 17 amino acids. The DNA of the CDR3 is TGTGCCAGCAGTGAAGCCGTCTATGGGGGAGGGAATGAAAAACTGTTTTTT. Amino acids: CASSEAVYGGGNEKLFF.

The chain is built from TRBV5-6 and TRBJ2-1; 8 bases map to TRBD2. V was pared by 4 bases and J by 0 bases, with 3 bases of the junction left unmatched. The CDR3 extends over 15 amino acids. Germline loops: CDR1 SGHDT, CDR2 YYEEEE. The CDR3 DNA follows: TGTGCCAGCAGCCAAGCGGGAGCCTCCTACAATGAGCAGTTCTTC. Amino acid sequence: CASSQAGASYNEQFF.

The V and J genes are TRBV5-1 and TRBJ2-5, with 11 positions matching TRBD1. Losses at the gene ends were 0 bases for V and 5 bases for J; bases not matched to a gene: 3. This CDR3 comprises 15 residues. Germline V gene data show CDR1 as SGHRS and CDR2 as YFSETQ. The CDR3 reads CASSLAGTGGETQYF. The CDR3, as DNA: TGCGCCAGCAGCTTGGCCGGGACAGGGGGGGAGACCCAGTACTTC.

The rearrangement uses TRBV9 and TRBJ2-3, with D possibly being TRBD2 (5 bases). Germline V gives CDR1 SGDLS, CDR2 YYNGEE. CDR3 length equals 14 residues. Trimming removed 4 bases from V and 6 bases from J, with 15 bases in between. The CDR3 spells CASSLARTGDTQYF. The DNA for the CDR3 is TGTGCCAGCAGCTTAGCGCGCACGGGGGATACGCAGTATTTT.

This chain connects TRBV19 to TRBJ2-3; a possible D gene is TRBD1 (6 bases). The germline V and J ends were trimmed by 4 bases and 1 base, with 15 bases remaining between them. This CDR3 is built from 16 residues. Germline loops: CDR1 LNHDA, CDR2 SQIVND (reference sequence). Here the CDR3 reads CASSTRTAARTDTQYF. The CDR3 DNA reads as TGTGCCAGTAGTACCAGGACAGCCGCCCGCACAGATACGCAGTATTTT.

This chain links TRBV29-1 with TRBJ2-5; perhaps TRBD1 as D (6 bases). V was pared by 6 bases and J by 2 bases, with 13 bases between. The CDR3 contains 13 residues. Germline CDR1 reads SQVTM; CDR2 reads ANQGSEA. In nucleotides, the CDR3 is TGCAGCGTAGCATCGGACAGACAAGAGACCCAGTACTTC. This translates into CSVASDRQETQYF.

The rearrangement joins TRBV13 to TRBJ2-6; 8 bases fit TRBD1. J lost 0 bases, V lost 7 bases, and 14 bases had no gene match. The germline V gene encodes CDR1 PRHDT and CDR2 FYEKMQ (reference sequence). This CDR3 is 19 amino acids long. CDR3 DNA sequence: TGTGCCAGCAACAAAATCCGGGACAGGTTAACCTCTGGGGCCAACGTCCTGACTTTC. This codes for CASNKIRDRLTSGANVLTF.

On this clone: The sample carries other DNA sequences with the same CDR3. The genes are TRBV11-2 and TRBJ2-5; 9 bases are shared with TRBD2. Germline V gene data show CDR1 as SGHAT and CDR2 as FQNNGV. There are 14 residues in the CDR3. The J segment lost 2 bases and the V segment lost 3 bases, leaving 1 base of the junction unmatched. The DNA for the CDR3 is TGTGCCAGCAGCTTTCTAGCGGGACAAGAGACCCAGTACTTC. Amino acids: CASSFLAGQETQYF.

The chain combines TRBV11-2 with TRBJ2-7; weak D call: TRBD2 (5 bases). Trimming cost V 5 bases and J 3 bases, with 14 bases left between them. The CDR3 length is 14 residues. The germline CDR1 and CDR2 sequences are SGHAT and FQNNGV. The CDR3 nucleotides are TGTGCCAGCAGCCAAAGGAGGAGAGTCTACGAGCAGTACTTC. This gives the protein CASSQRRRVYEQYF.

The rearrangement links TRBV4-2 to TRBJ2-5, with 7 bases lining up with TRBD2. The CDR3 loop spans 14 amino acids. V gave up 0 bases and J gave up 11 bases; unmatched junction bases: 9. CDR1 is LGHNA and CDR2 is YNFKEQ in the germline V gene. CDR3 amino acids: CASSQDGGMEEQYF. The CDR3 nucleotides are TGTGCCAGCAGCCAAGACGGGGGGATGGAAGAGCAGTACTTC.